This is a list of T cell receptor beta chains from one sample in a study of T cell responses to AZD1222 COVID-19 vaccine. The repertoire was sequenced with immunoSEQ multiplex PCR; TCRdb's copy has only in-frame clones and lacks some. The sample holds just under 75,000 clones, around 82% seen once. The source was peripheral blood, collected 28 days after the second AZD1222 dose. The receptors derive from an adult who received the AZD1222 COVID-19 vaccine. Each CDR3 is given with its conserved first and last residue. The D gene is left open where the match is weak. Clone size, where shown, is once, few, many, or a class for clones that have expanded.

-,-,TRBJ1-2,TRBV4-1,CASSQEPGDRYGYTF,TGCGCCAGCAGCCAAGAGCCAGGGGACCGCTATGGCTACACCTTC
few,TRBD1,TRBJ1-1,TRBV16,CASSHVNTRATGSTTEAFF,TGTGCCAGCAGCCACGTTAATACCAGGGCGACAGGGAGTACCACTGAAGCTTTCTTT
few,-,TRBJ1-2,TRBV6-5,CASRDWLLNYGYTF,TGTGCCAGCAGGGACTGGCTTCTTAACTATGGCTACACCTTC
-,-,TRBJ2-6,TRBV30,CAWSVSGQGGSGANVLTF,TGTGCCTGGAGTGTCAGTGGGCAGGGGGGCTCTGGGGCCAACGTCCTGACTTTC
few,TRBD1,TRBJ2-7,TRBV6-6,CASSKRQGAEQYF,TGTGCCAGCAGTAAGCGACAGGGGGCCGAGCAGTACTTC
few,-,TRBJ2-1,TRBV28,CASSRQYNEQFF,TGTGCCAGCAGCCGGCAGTACAATGAGCAGTTCTTC
-,-,TRBJ1-2,TRBV3-1/TRBV3-2,CASSHGTDYGYTF,TGTGCCAGCAGCCATGGGACGGATTATGGCTACACCTTC
-,TRBD1,TRBJ2-5,TRBV3-1/TRBV3-2,CASSQVQGQGRRETQYF,TGTGCCAGCAGCCAGGTTCAGGGACAGGGTAGAAGAGAGACCCAGTACTTC
-,-,TRBJ2-5,TRBV4-2,CASSQGGTGGEQETQYF,TGTGCCAGCAGCCAAGGCGGAACGGGGGGCGAGCAAGAGACCCAGTACTTC
once,TRBD1,TRBJ1-1,TRBV27,CATRVGGGKTYTEAFF,TGTGCCACCAGGGTAGGAGGGGGCAAAACGTACACTGAAGCTTTCTTT
-,-,TRBJ2-5,TRBV5-5,CASSLVGEETQYF,TGTGCCAGCAGCTTGGTAGGGGAAGAGACCCAGTACTTC
-,TRBD2,TRBJ2-1,TRBV24-1,CATGAESGRDYNEQFF,TGTGCCACCGGTGCGGAAAGCGGGAGAGACTACAATGAGCAGTTCTTC
few,-,TRBJ2-3,TRBV6-6,CATKGLSTDTQYF,TGTGCCACCAAAGGGCTAAGCACAGATACGCAGTATTTT
-,-,TRBJ1-1,TRBV7-2,CASSARGRNTEAFF,TGTGCCAGCAGCGCCAGGGGAAGGAACACTGAAGCTTTCTTT
-,-,TRBJ1-4,TRBV10-3,CAARGGVNEKLFF,TGTGCCGCCAGGGGAGGGGTTAATGAAAAACTGTTTTTT
-,-,TRBJ2-5,TRBV7-9,CASSQRTTRETQYF,TGTGCCAGCAGCCAGAGGACGACGCGAGAGACCCAGTACTTC
-,-,TRBJ2-7,TRBV4-1,CASSRGWAQDIHEQYF,TGCGCCAGCAGCCGGGGGTGGGCTCAGGATATCCACGAGCAGTACTTC
once,-,TRBJ2-3,TRBV19,CASRARTSTDTQYF,TGTGCCAGTAGGGCCAGGACTAGCACAGATACGCAGTATTTT
-,-,TRBJ2-4,TRBV19,CASSTRGLEFKNIQYF,TGTGCCAGTAGTACGCGGGGGCTTGAATTCAAAAACATTCAGTACTTC
-,TRBD2,TRBJ2-7,TRBV4-2,CASSQGTSGDYEQYF,TGTGCCAGCAGCCAAGGGACTAGCGGGGACTACGAGCAGTACTTC
-,TRBD1,TRBJ2-4,TRBV29-1,CSVGQGAKNIQYF,TGCAGCGTGGGACAGGGGGCCAAAAACATTCAGTACTTC
-,-,TRBJ1-1,TRBV19,CASSTWGDEAFF,TGTGCCAGTAGTACATGGGGGGATGAAGCTTTCTTT
-,-,TRBJ2-5,TRBV18,CASSPHEPPGETQYF,TGTGCCAGCTCACCACATGAGCCCCCGGGGGAGACCCAGTACTTC
-,TRBD2,TRBJ2-1,TRBV7-2,CASSLGLAGGRQFF,TGTGCCAGCAGCTTAGGGCTAGCGGGGGGAAGGCAGTTCTTC
-,-,TRBJ1-4,TRBV28,CASSLFPGPATNEKLFF,TGTGCCAGCAGTTTATTCCCCGGACCCGCAACTAATGAAAAACTGTTTTTT
-,-,TRBJ2-6,TRBV30,CAWSTGTGGANVLTF,TGTGCCTGGAGCACGGGAACAGGAGGGGCCAACGTCCTGACTTTC
few,-,TRBJ1-1,TRBV11-2,CASSRNRETEAFF,TGTGCCAGCAGCCGAAATAGGGAGACTGAAGCTTTCTTT
-,TRBD1,TRBJ2-2,TRBV4-2,CASSQRDRGELFF,TGTGCCAGCAGCCAACGGGACAGGGGGGAGCTGTTTTTT